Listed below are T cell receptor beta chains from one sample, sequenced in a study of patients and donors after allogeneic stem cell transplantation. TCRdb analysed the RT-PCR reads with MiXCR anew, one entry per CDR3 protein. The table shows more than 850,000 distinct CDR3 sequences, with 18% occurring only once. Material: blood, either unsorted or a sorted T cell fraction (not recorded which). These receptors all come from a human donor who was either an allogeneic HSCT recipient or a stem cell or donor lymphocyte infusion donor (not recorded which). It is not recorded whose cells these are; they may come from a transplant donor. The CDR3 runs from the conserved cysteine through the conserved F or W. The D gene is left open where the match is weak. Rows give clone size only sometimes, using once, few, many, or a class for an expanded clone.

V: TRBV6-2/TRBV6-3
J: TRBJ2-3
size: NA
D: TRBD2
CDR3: CASSGLAAIDTQYF
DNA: TGTGCCAGCAGCGGACTAGCGGCTATTGATACGCAGTATTTT

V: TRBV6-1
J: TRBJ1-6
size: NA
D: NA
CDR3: CASTRGGINSPLHF
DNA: TGTGCCAGCACCCGGGGGGGAATTAATTCACCCCTCCACTTT

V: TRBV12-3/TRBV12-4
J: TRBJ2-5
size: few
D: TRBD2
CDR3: CASRGGLAETQYF
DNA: TGTGCCAGCAGGGGAGGACTAGCGGAGACCCAGTACTTC

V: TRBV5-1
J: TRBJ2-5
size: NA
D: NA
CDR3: CASSLGAGPETQYF
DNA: TGCGCCAGCAGCTTGGGGGCGGGACCAGAGACCCAGTACTTC

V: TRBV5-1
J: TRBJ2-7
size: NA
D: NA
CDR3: CASSTTESSFEQYF
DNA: TGCGCCAGCAGCACAACAGAGAGCTCCTTCGAGCAGTACTTC

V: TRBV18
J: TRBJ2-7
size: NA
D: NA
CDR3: CASSPLRTESNEQYF
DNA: TGTGCCAGCTCACCACTAAGGACAGAAAGTAACGAGCAGTACTTC

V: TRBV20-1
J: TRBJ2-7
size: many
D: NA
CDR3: CSARVSGVITYEQYF
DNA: TGCAGTGCTAGAGTATCCGGGGTTATTACCTACGAGCAGTACTTC

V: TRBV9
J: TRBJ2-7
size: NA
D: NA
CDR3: CASSGPGLTQYEQYF
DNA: TGTGCCAGCAGCGGGCCCGGACTGACTCAATACGAGCAGTACTTC

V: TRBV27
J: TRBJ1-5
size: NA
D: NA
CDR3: CASSPAGTSNQPQHF
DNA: TGTGCCAGCAGTCCTGCCGGGACAAGTAATCAGCCCCAGCATTTT

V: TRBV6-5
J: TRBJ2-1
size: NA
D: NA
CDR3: CASSYVGTRVDREQFF
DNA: TGTGCCAGCAGTTACGTGGGGACCCGAGTAGATCGTGAGCAGTTCTTC

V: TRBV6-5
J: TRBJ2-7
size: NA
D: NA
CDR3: CASSSAGSGPYEQYF
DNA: TGTGCCAGCAGTTCTGCGGGGAGCGGCCCCTACGAGCAGTACTTC

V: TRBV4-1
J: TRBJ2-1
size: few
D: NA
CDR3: CASSQDGGESSYNEQFF
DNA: TGCGCCAGCAGCCAAGATGGCGGGGAGAGCTCCTACAATGAGCAGTTCTTC

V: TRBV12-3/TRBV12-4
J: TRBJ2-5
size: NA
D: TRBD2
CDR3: CASSHGTSGGFGQTQYF
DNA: TGTGCCAGCAGTCATGGGACTAGCGGGGGTTTCGGACAGACCCAGTACTTC

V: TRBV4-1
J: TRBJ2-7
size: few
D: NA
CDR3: CASSQVILISEQYF
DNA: TGCGCCAGCAGCCAAGTTATATTAATATCCGAGCAGTACTTC

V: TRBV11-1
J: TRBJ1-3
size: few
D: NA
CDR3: CASSPLLPTGPSGNTIYF
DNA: TGTGCCAGCAGCCCCCTCCTGCCAACAGGGCCCTCTGGAAACACCATATATTTT

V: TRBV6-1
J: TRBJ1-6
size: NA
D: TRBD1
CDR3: CASRERTGQGSPLHF
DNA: TGTGCCAGCAGAGAGAGGACAGGACAGGGTTCACCCCTCCACTTT

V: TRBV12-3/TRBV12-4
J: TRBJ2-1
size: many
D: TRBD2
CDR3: CASRPLAGGLNEQFF
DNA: TGTGCCAGCAGACCCCTGGCGGGGGGGCTCAATGAGCAGTTCTTC

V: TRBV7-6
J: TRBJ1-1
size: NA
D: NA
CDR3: CASSNWGRGALTNTEAFF
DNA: TGTGCCAGCAGCAATTGGGGTCGGGGAGCCCTGACGAACACTGAAGCTTTCTTT

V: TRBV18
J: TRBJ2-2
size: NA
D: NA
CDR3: CASSPLREISAGELFF
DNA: TGTGCCAGCTCACCACTCAGGGAGATTTCCGCCGGGGAGCTGTTTTTT

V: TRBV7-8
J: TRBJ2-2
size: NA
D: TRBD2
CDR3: CASSLWTSGGPTGELFF
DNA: TGTGCCAGCAGCTTATGGACTAGCGGGGGGCCGACCGGGGAGCTGTTTTTT

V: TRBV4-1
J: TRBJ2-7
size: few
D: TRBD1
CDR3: CASSLDRDSPHYEQYF
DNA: TGCGCCAGCAGCCTCGACCGGGACAGCCCCCACTACGAGCAGTACTTC

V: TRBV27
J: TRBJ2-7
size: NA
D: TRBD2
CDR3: CASSLSRLAGDYEQYF
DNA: TGTGCCAGCAGTTTATCGCGGCTAGCGGGGGACTACGAGCAGTACTTC

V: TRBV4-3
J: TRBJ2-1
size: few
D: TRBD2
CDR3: CASSQEGTSGANEQFF
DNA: TGCGCCAGCAGCCAAGAAGGGACTAGCGGGGCCAATGAGCAGTTCTTC

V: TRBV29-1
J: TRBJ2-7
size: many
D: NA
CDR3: CSVETGYEQYF
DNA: TGCAGCGTTGAAACGGGCTACGAGCAGTACTTC

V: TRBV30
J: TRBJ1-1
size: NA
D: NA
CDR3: CAWKVSGPNTEAFF
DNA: TGTGCCTGGAAGGTGAGCGGACCGAACACTGAAGCTTTCTTT

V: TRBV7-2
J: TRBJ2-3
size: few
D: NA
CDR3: CASTLLATSTDTQYF
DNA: TGTGCCAGCACCCTTCTAGCGACTAGCACAGATACGCAGTATTTT

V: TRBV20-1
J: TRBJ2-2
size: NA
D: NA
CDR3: CSAGRDQLHTGEPFF
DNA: TGCAGTGCTGGGCGGGACCAACTACACACCGGGGAGCCGTTTTTT

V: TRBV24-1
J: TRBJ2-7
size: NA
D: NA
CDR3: CATSGGANSYEQYF
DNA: TGTGCCACCAGTGGAGGAGCGAACTCCTACGAGCAGTACTTC

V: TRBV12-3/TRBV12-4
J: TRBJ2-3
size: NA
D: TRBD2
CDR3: CASTRSGRADTQYF
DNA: TGTGCCAGCACCCGTAGCGGGAGAGCAGATACGCAGTATTTT

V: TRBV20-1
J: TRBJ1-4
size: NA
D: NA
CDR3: CSARGGVTNEKLFF
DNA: TGCAGTGCTAGAGGGGGAGTAACTAATGAAAAACTGTTTTTT

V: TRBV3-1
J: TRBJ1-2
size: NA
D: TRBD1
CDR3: CASSLWRGTGNYGYTF
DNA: TGTGCCAGCAGCCTCTGGCGAGGGACAGGGAACTATGGCTACACCTTC

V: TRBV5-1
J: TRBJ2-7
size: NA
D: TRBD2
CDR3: CASSSREGYYEQYF
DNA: TGCGCCAGCAGCTCCCGGGAGGGTTACTACGAGCAGTACTTC

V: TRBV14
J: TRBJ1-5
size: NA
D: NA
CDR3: CASSLTGMNQPQHF
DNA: TGTGCCAGCAGCCTTACAGGGATGAATCAGCCCCAGCATTTT

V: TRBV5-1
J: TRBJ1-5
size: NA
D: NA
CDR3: CASSLDGGTLQPQHF
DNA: TGCGCCAGCAGCTTGGATGGGGGTACGTTACAGCCCCAGCATTTT

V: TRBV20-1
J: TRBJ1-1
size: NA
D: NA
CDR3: CSARDRVGGLNTEAFF
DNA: TGCAGTGCTAGAGATCGGGTGGGCGGATTGAACACTGAAGCTTTCTTT

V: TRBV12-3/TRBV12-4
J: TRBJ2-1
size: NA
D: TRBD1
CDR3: CASTWTGVVDEQFF
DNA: TGTGCCAGCACCTGGACAGGAGTGGTCGATGAGCAGTTCTTC

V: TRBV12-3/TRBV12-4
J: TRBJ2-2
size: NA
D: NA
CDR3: CASSLEGGSNTGELFF
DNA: TGTGCCAGCAGTTTAGAGGGCGGTTCGAACACCGGGGAGCTGTTTTTT

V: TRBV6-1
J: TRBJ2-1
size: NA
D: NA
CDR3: CASSQTGIDEQFF
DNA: TGTGCCAGCAGTCAGACCGGGATCGATGAGCAGTTCTTC

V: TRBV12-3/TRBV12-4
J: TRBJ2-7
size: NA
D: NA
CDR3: CASSLRQLTTEQYF
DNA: TGTGCCAGCAGTTTACGACAGTTAACTACCGAGCAGTACTTC

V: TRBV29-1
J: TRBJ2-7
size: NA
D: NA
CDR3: CSVQLAGVTYEQYF
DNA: TGCAGCGTACAACTTGCAGGGGTCACCTACGAGCAGTACTTC

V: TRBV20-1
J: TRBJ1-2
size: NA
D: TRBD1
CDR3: CSAVPGQLTNYGYTF
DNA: TGCAGTGCTGTCCCGGGACAGCTTACTAACTATGGCTACACCTTC

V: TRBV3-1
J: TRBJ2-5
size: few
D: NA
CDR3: CASSQRIEQETQYF
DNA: TGTGCCAGCAGTCAGCGGATCGAGCAAGAGACCCAGTACTTC

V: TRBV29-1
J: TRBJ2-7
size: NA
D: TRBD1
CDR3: CSVADRGPYEQYF
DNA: TGCAGCGTCGCGGACAGGGGCCCCTACGAGCAGTACTTC

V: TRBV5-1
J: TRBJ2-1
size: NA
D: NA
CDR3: CASSLAGQVAYNEQFF
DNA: TGCGCCAGCAGCTTGGCTGGACAAGTCGCTTACAATGAGCAGTTCTTC

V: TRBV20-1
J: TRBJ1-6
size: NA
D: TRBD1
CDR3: CSAEQGAGSPLHF
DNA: TGCAGTGCAGAACAGGGGGCTGGTTCACCCCTCCACTTT

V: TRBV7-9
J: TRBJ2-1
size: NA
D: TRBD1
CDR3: CASRLTGARSYNEQFF
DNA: TGTGCCAGCAGGTTAACAGGGGCGCGCTCCTACAATGAGCAGTTCTTC

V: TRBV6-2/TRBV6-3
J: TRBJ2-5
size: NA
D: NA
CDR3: CASSFPGRVNQETQYF
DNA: TGTGCCAGCAGTTTCCCGGGACGCGTGAACCAAGAGACCCAGTACTTC

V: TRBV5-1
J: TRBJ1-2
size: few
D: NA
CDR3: CASSLTGDHGYTF
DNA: TGCGCCAGCAGCTTGACGGGCGATCATGGCTACACCTTC